One T cell receptor beta chain is described in this entry. This record comes from a study of blood T cell repertoires in COVID-19. The protocol was immunoSEQ multiplex PCR, while the TCRdb copy is restricted to in-frame clones and leaves out a portion. The sample records approximately 45,000 clones, approximately 87% being singletons. CDR3 size: 14 residues. V dropped 5 bases and J dropped 3 bases, with 11 bases sitting between them. The germline CDR1 and CDR2 sequences are MNHEY and SVGEGT. The J gene is TRBJ1-5, the V gene TRBV6-2 or TRBV6-3, with D tentatively TRBD1 (6 bases). The sequencing input was peripheral blood. The TCR originated in a man aged 40-49 years with COVID-19, enrolled during active disease. CDR3 nucleotide sequence: TGTGCCAGCAGTGTACAGGGCTTCAATCAGCCCCAGCATTTT. Encoded protein: CASSVQGFNQPQHF.